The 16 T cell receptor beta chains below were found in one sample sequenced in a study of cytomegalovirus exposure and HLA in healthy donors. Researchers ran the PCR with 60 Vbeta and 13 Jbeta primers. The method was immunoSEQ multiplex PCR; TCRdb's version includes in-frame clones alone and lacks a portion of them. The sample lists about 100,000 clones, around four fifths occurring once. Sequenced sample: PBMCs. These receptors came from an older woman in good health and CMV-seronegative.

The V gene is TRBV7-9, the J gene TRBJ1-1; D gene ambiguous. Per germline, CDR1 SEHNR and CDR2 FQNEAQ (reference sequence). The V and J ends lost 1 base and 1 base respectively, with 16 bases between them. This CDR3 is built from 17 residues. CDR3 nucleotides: TGTGCCAGCAGCTTAGAGGCCAGCCCAGTAGCGAACACTGAAGCTTTCTTT. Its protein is CASSLEASPVANTEAFF.

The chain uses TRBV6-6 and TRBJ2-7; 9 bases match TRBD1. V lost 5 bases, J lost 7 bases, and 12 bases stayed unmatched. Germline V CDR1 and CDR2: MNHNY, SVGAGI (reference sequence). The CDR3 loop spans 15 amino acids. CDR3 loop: CASSRGSQGAQEQYF. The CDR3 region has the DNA TGTGCCAGCAGTAGGGGCTCACAGGGGGCGCAGGAGCAGTACTTC.

CDR3 DNA: TGTGCCAGCAGTTACCTATTTTCACAGTATAATCAGCCCCAGCATTTT. Translating gives CASSYLFSQYNQPQHF. This chain joins TRBV6-6 and TRBJ1-5; D is ambiguous. CDR3 length: 16 amino acids. The germline V gene has CDR1 MNHNY and CDR2 SVGAGI (reference sequence). Trimming cost V 2 bases and J 4 bases, with 15 bases left between them.

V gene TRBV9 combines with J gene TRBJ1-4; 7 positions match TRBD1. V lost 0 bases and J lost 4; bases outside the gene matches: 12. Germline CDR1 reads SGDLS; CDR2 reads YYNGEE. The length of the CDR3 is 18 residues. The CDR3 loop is CASSVDGTVGFGNEKLFF. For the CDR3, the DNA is TGTGCCAGCAGCGTAGACGGGACAGTGGGCTTCGGTAATGAAAAACTGTTTTTT.

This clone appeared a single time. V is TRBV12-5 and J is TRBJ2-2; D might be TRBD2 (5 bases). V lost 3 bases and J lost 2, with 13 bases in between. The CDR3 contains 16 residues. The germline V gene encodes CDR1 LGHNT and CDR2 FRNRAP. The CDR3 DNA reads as TGTGCTAGTGGTTTTAGGGTTGAGGGTAACACCGGGGAGCTGTTTTTT. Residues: CASGFRVEGNTGELFF.

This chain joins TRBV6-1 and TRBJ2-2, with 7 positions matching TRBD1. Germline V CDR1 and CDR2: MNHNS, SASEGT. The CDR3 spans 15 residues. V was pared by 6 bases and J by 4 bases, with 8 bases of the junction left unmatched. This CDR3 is CASRIGQAITGELFF. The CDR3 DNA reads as TGTGCCAGCAGAATAGGACAGGCAATCACCGGGGAGCTGTTTTTT.

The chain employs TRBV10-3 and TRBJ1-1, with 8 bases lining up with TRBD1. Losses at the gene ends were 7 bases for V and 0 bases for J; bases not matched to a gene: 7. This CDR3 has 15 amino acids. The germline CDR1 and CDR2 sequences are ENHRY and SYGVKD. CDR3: CAIKDRVSLNTEAFF. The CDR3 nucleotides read TGTGCCATCAAGGACAGGGTTTCCTTGAACACTGAAGCTTTCTTT.

CDR3 sequence: CASRTSGGVYNEQFF. Written as DNA, the CDR3 is TGTGCCAGCAGAACTAGCGGGGGGGTCTACAATGAGCAGTTCTTC. The rearrangement uses TRBV6-1 and TRBJ2-1; 13 bases are a match to TRBD2. Germline V gene sequence: CDR1 MNHNS, CDR2 SASEGT. This CDR3 spans 15 amino acids. Germline trimming cut 6 bases from V and 3 bases from J; bases unmatched to any gene: 2.

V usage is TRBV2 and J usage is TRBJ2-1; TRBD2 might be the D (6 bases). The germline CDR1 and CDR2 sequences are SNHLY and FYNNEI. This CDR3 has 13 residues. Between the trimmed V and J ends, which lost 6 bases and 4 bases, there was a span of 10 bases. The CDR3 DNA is TGTGCCAGCAGAATGGGACTTTACAATGAGCAGTTCTTC. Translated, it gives CASRMGLYNEQFF.

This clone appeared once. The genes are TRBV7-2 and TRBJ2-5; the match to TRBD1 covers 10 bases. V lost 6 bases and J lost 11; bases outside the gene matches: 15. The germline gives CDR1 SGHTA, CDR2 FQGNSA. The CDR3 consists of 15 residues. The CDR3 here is CASSPTGTGEEGQYF. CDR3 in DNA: TGTGCCAGCAGTCCTACCGGGACAGGGGAAGAAGGGCAGTACTTC.

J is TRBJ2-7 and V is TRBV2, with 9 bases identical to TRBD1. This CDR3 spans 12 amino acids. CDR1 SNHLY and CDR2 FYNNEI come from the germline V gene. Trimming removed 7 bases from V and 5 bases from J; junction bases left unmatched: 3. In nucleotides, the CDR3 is TGTGCCAGCAAGGACAGGGGCGACGAGCAGTACTTC. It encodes CASKDRGDEQYF.

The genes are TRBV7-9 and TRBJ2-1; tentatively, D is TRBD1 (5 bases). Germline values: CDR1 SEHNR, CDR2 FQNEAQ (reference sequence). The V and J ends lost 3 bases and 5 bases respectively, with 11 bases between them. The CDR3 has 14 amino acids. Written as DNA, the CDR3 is TGTGCCAGCAGCTTCGGGCAGGGCCACAATGAGCAGTTCTTC. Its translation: CASSFGQGHNEQFF.

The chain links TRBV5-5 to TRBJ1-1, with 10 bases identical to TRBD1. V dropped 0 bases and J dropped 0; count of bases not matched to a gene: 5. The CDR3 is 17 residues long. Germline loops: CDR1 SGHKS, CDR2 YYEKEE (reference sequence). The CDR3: CASSLAGTGDMNTEAFF. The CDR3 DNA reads TGTGCCAGCAGCTTGGCCGGGACAGGGGACATGAACACTGAAGCTTTCTTT.

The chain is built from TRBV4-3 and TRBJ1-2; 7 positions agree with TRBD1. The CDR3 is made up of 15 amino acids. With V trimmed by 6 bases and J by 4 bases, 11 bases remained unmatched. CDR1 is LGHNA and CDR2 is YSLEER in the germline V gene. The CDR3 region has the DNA TGCGCCAGCAGACCAAACAGGGGCGGTGGCTATGGCTACACCTTC. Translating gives CASRPNRGGGYGYTF.

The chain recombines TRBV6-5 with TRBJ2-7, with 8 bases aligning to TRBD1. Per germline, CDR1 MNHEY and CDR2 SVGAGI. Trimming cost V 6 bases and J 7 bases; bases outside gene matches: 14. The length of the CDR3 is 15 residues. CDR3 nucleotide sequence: TGTGCCAGCAGATATCCGGGACAGGCCCTACGAGAGCAGTACTTC. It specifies CASRYPGQALREQYF.

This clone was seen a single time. The CDR3 sequence is CASSFEGLAGIDTQYF. Here the CDR3 DNA reads TGCGCCAGCAGCTTTGAGGGATTAGCGGGAATAGATACGCAGTATTTT. The chain recombines TRBV5-1 with TRBJ2-3; 8 nucleotides agree with TRBD2. The CDR3 loop spans 16 amino acids. V lost 2 bases to trimming and J lost 5 bases; unmatched junction nucleotides: 10. Germline V gene lookup returns CDR1 SGHRS and CDR2 YFSETQ.